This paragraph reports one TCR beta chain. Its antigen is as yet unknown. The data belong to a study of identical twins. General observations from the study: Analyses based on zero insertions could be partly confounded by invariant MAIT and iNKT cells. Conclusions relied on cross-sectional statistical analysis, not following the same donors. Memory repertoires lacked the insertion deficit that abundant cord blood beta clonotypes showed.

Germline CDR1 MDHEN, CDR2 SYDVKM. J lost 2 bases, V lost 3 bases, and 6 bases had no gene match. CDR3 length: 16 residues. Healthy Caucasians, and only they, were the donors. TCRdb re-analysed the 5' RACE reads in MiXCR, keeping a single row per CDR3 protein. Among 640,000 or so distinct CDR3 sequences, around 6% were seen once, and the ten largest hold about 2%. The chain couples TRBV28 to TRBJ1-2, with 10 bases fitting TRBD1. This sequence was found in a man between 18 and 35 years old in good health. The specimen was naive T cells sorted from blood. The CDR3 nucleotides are TGTGCCAGCAGTTTCCTCGGGACAGGGGTAAACTATGGCTACACCTTC. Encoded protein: CASSFLGTGVNYGYTF.